This T cell receptor (beta chain) is from a study of identical twins. This CDR3 is built from 12 residues. Trimming cost V 2 bases and J 10 bases, with 8 bases left between them. The V gene's germline CDR1 is LNHNV and CDR2 YYDKDF (reference sequence). TCRdb fed the 5' RACE reads into MiXCR, producing one record per CDR3 protein. The data contain 750,000 to 950,000 distinct CDR3 sequences, about 12% of them seen just once; the ten biggest clones take up about 1.5%. This clonotype was detected ten times or more. Its antigen is still unknown. General study findings and limits: Abundant beta clonotypes from cord blood had fewer insertions, unlike memory repertoires, which showed none.

The sample also formed part of further work on yellow fever vaccine responses in identical twins. That work adds: Among the twins, the vaccine T cell response reportedly seemed partly convergent and partly personalized.

The chain is built from TRBV15 and TRBJ1-4, with D hard to call. The sequence came from a woman in her late teens or twenties in good health. Sequencing was done on a sample of PBMCs. DNA of the CDR3: TGTGCCACCAGCAGAAAGGAGGGAAAACTGTTTTTT. It yields the protein CATSRKEGKLFF.